A selection of T cell receptor beta chains follows, all from one sample in a study of blood T cell repertoires in COVID-19. TCRdb's table, derived via immunoSEQ multiplex PCR, lists solely in-frame clones and lacks some. The sample has hundreds of thousands of clones; 88% are singletons. Sequencing used PBMCs or T cells enriched from blood (not recorded which). The receptors stem from a woman in her fifties or sixties in a cohort exposed to, infected with or recovered from COVID-19 (not recorded which). The CDR3 runs from the conserved cysteine through the conserved F or W. A D gene is named only where the DNA matches it firmly. Clone size is not always given. Where it is, it says once, few, many or a class for expanded clones.

TRBV5-1	TRBJ2-1	.	.	CASSPPQGEVSLWYNEQFF	TGCGCCAGCAGCCCTCCCCAGGGCGAGGTGAGTTTATGGTACAATGAGCAGTTCTTC
TRBV11-2	TRBJ2-2	TRBD2	.	CASSYPGLAGGEAGELFF	TGTGCCAGCAGCTACCCGGGACTAGCGGGAGGTGAAGCCGGGGAGCTGTTTTTT
TRBV19	TRBJ2-7	TRBD2	few	CASRRTSGSDEQYF	TGTGCCAGTAGACGGACTAGCGGGAGTGATGAGCAGTACTTC
TRBV19	TRBJ2-1	TRBD2	.	CASSPQMASGRGNEQFF	TGTGCCAGTAGTCCTCAAATGGCGAGCGGGAGAGGAAATGAGCAGTTCTTC
TRBV5-6	TRBJ2-1	TRBD2	.	CASSLVSGRGHEQFF	TGTGCCAGCAGCTTGGTTAGCGGGAGGGGCCATGAGCAGTTCTTC
TRBV27	TRBJ2-2	.	.	CASSLSMLTGELFF	TGTGCCAGCAGTTTATCTATGCTAACCGGGGAGCTGTTTTTT
TRBV1	TRBJ1-2	.	.	CTSSQEMGPNYGYTF	TGCACCAGCAGCCAAGAAATGGGCCCTAACTATGGCTACACCTTC
TRBV6-1	TRBJ2-7	TRBD2	.	CASSEMVSGWNSYEQYF	TGTGCCAGCAGTGAAATGGTTAGCGGGTGGAACTCCTACGAGCAGTACTTC
TRBV7-9	TRBJ2-7	TRBD1	.	CASSSPGQGAFQSYEQYF	TGTGCCAGCAGCTCTCCGGGACAGGGGGCGTTTCAGTCCTACGAGCAGTACTTC
TRBV28	TRBJ1-1	.	.	CASSFGLSRTEAFF	TGTGCCAGCAGTTTCGGGTTGTCTCGTACTGAAGCTTTCTTT
TRBV28	TRBJ1-2	.	.	CASSLVGSPGQPHGYTF	TGTGCCAGCAGTTTAGTGGGCTCCCCGGGACAACCTCATGGCTACACCTTC
TRBV7-9	TRBJ2-7	TRBD2	.	CASSPGTSTLEQYF	TGTGCCAGCAGCCCCGGGACTAGCACCCTCGAGCAGTACTTC
TRBV2	TRBJ2-7	TRBD1	once	CASSEAHGTVSEQYF	TGTGCCAGCAGTGAAGCGCACGGGACAGTGAGCGAGCAGTACTTC
TRBV6-6	TRBJ2-2	.	.	CASTVGGAGELFF	TGTGCCAGCACCGTGGGGGGAGCCGGGGAGCTGTTTTTT
TRBV7-9	TRBJ1-1	.	.	CASSQGQQTEAFF	TGTGCCAGCAGCCAAGGACAGCAAACTGAAGCTTTCTTT
TRBV28	TRBJ2-4	TRBD1	.	CASRQTGGGYIQYF	TGTGCCAGCAGGCAGACAGGGGGCGGATACATTCAGTACTTC
TRBV18	TRBJ1-6	TRBD1	.	CASSRRDRGRDNSPLHF	TGTGCCAGCTCACGTCGGGACAGGGGAAGGGATAATTCACCCCTCCACTTT
TRBV5-4	TRBJ1-3	.	.	CASSLGPLSGNTIYF	TGTGCCAGCAGCTTGGGGCCGCTCTCTGGAAACACCATATATTTT
TRBV28	TRBJ1-2	TRBD1	.	CASSRIRDRGRGYTF	TGTGCCAGCAGTAGAATCCGGGACAGGGGTCGTGGCTACACCTTC
TRBV28	TRBJ1-1	.	.	CAIKPYGGEAFF	TGTGCCATCAAACCCTACGGGGGGGAAGCTTTCTTT
TRBV19	TRBJ1-5	.	.	CASSIWSSNQPQHF	TGTGCCAGTAGTATCTGGAGTAGCAATCAGCCCCAGCATTTT
TRBV25-1	TRBJ2-2	TRBD1	few	CASSDHRGNSGELFF	TGTGCCAGCAGTGACCACAGGGGGAACTCCGGGGAGCTGTTTTTT
TRBV18	TRBJ2-3	TRBD2	.	CASSPRLRREEATDTQYF	TGTGCCAGCTCACCAAGGCTCCGGCGGGAGGAGGCCACAGATACGCAGTATTTT
TRBV13	TRBJ1-5	.	.	CASSSRARGLNQPQHF	TGTGCCAGCAGCTCCCGCGCCCGGGGTCTCAATCAGCCCCAGCATTTT
TRBV27	TRBJ1-2	TRBD1	.	CASSNRGYGYTF	TGTGCCAGCTCTAACAGGGGCTATGGCTACACCTTC
TRBV3-1/TRBV3-2	TRBJ2-3	TRBD2	.	CASSQLAGAPDTQYF	TGTGCCAGCAGTCAACTAGCGGGAGCCCCAGATACGCAGTATTTT
TRBV28	TRBJ1-2	.	.	CASSSSAGFDYGYTF	TGTGCCAGCAGTTCCAGTGCCGGGTTTGACTATGGCTACACCTTC
TRBV9	TRBJ2-6	.	.	CASSVDRVGANVLTF	TGTGCCAGCAGCGTAGATCGGGTTGGGGCCAACGTCCTGACTTTC
TRBV2	TRBJ1-2	.	few	CASRARQINYGYTF	TGTGCCAGCAGGGCCAGACAGATTAACTATGGCTACACCTTC
TRBV18	TRBJ2-7	TRBD1	.	CASSPQGQVGSEQYF	TGTGCCAGCTCACCCCAAGGACAGGTTGGCTCCGAGCAGTACTTC
TRBV28	TRBJ1-1	TRBD1	.	CASSLSGGTEAFF	TGTGCCAGCAGTTTATCAGGGGGCACTGAAGCTTTCTTT
TRBV5-6	TRBJ2-4	TRBD2	.	CASTISSGSAKNIQYF	TGTGCCAGCACCATATCAAGCGGGAGCGCCAAAAACATTCAGTACTTC
TRBV4-1	TRBJ1-5	TRBD1	once	CASSREGTGGMWQPQHF	TGCGCCAGCAGCCGTGAAGGGACAGGGGGAATGTGGCAGCCCCAGCATTTT
TRBV7-3	TRBJ1-1	.	.	CASSFSAGNTEAFF	TGTGCCAGCAGCTTTAGTGCAGGGAACACTGAAGCTTTCTTT
TRBV9	TRBJ2-5	TRBD1	.	CASSVEDRGETQYF	TGTGCCAGCAGCGTAGAGGACAGGGGTGAGACCCAGTACTTC
TRBV6-2/TRBV6-3	TRBJ1-1	.	.	CASSSSRNTEAFF	TGTGCCAGCAGTTCCAGTCGGAACACTGAAGCTTTCTTT
TRBV4-2	TRBJ2-1	.	.	CASSQEDSVNNEQFF	TGTGCCAGCAGCCAAGAGGACAGTGTGAACAATGAGCAGTTCTTC
TRBV10-2	TRBJ2-7	TRBD1	.	CASSEWRDRGEQYF	TGCGCCAGCAGTGAATGGCGCGACAGGGGCGAGCAGTACTTC
TRBV28	TRBJ2-5	.	.	CASSSIVETQYF	TGTGCCAGCAGTTCAATTGTGGAGACCCAGTACTTC
TRBV12-3/TRBV12-4	TRBJ2-1	TRBD2	once	CASNRAGGNEQFF	TGTGCCAGCAACCGGGCGGGGGGGAATGAGCAGTTCTTC
TRBV7-8	TRBJ1-5	TRBD1	.	CASSGSGGYSNQPQHF	TGTGCCAGCAGCGGCTCAGGGGGGTATAGCAATCAGCCCCAGCATTTT
TRBV28	TRBJ1-5	TRBD1	.	CASRSGGNQPQHF	TGTGCCAGCAGGTCAGGGGGAAATCAGCCCCAGCATTTT
TRBV11-2	TRBJ1-1	.	.	CASSRQDNTEAFF	TGTGCCAGCAGCCGACAAGACAACACTGAAGCTTTCTTT
TRBV29-1	TRBJ1-2	.	few	CSAPSFREGYGYTF	TGCAGCGCCCCGTCCTTCAGGGAGGGCTACGGCTACACCTTC